This T cell receptor beta chain comes out of a study of T cells in localized non-small cell lung cancer. This CDR3 region has 14 residues. Germline V lookup: CDR1 MDHEN, CDR2 SYDVKM. V shed 4 bases and J shed 5 bases, with 14 bases lying between them. Study results and limitations: Uninvolved adjacent lung showed higher T cell clonality than tumor. A median of approximately 57 clones ranked among the top 100 in tumor appeared in adjacent lung. Longer overall survival was seen with higher T cell density measured in blood. Sequencing covered just one tumor region, so heterogeneity cannot be ruled out.

Produced via immunoSEQ multiplex PCR; TCRdb's table is partial and in-frame only. Among more than 70,000 clones, 70% to 90% were seen once, and the ten largest hold approximately 2.5%. Worth noting for this clone: As yet, its antigen is unknown.

J is TRBJ1-1 and V is TRBV28, with D possibly matching TRBD1 (5 bases). The input for sequencing was peripheral blood, taken before any cancer treatment. The receptor was derived from a man aged 35 to 69 with stage I lung adenocarcinoma. The CDR3 bases are TGTGCCAGCAGTTATTTGATGGGGGTGACTGAAGCTTTCTTT. Its translation is CASSYLMGVTEAFF.